A single sample gave rise to the 30 T cell receptor beta chains below, sequenced in a study of blood T cell repertoires in COVID-19. The table came from immunoSEQ multiplex PCR; TCRdb's copy has only in-frame clones and leaves some out. The sample records about 160,000 clones, around 85% being singletons. The sample consisted of peripheral blood. These receptors all stem from a man aged 55 to 69 with active or convalescent COVID-19.

This chain joins TRBV2 and TRBJ1-1, with 7 positions matching TRBD1. Losses at the gene ends were 4 bases for V and 0 bases for J; bases not matched to a gene: 2. CDR1 SNHLY and CDR2 FYNNEI come from the germline V gene. This CDR3 region has 14 residues. CDR3: CASSGQGMNTEAFF. For the CDR3, the DNA is TGTGCCAGCAGTGGACAGGGAATGAACACTGAAGCTTTCTTT.

This rearrangement joins TRBV27 to TRBJ2-5, with TRBD1 matching over 7 bases. Trimming cost V 2 bases and J 2 bases; bases outside gene matches: 5. This CDR3 spans 15 amino acids. Germline V gene sequence: CDR1 MNHEY, CDR2 SMNVEV (reference sequence). The CDR3 loop is CASSLLGGRQETQYF. The CDR3 DNA reads TGTGCCAGCAGTTTACTAGGGGGCAGGCAAGAGACCCAGTACTTC.

The V gene is TRBV7-9, the J gene TRBJ2-7; a weak D match, TRBD2 (6 bases). CDR3 size: 17 residues. V lost 1 base, J lost 1 base, and 17 bases lay in between. Germline values: CDR1 SEHNR, CDR2 FQNEAQ (reference sequence). The CDR3 region is CASSLEEGREWSYEQYF. CDR3 nucleotides: TGTGCCAGCAGCTTAGAGGAGGGACGGGAATGGTCCTACGAGCAGTACTTC.

V is TRBV18 and J is TRBJ1-2, with D uncertain. Trimming took off 0 bases at V and 8 bases at J, with 19 bases between the two ends. The CDR3 is made up of 16 amino acids. The germline gives CDR1 KGHSH, CDR2 LQKENI. The CDR3 bases are TGTGCCAGCTCACCACCGAGTAATGCGGGAGACGGGGGCTACACCTTC. Amino acids: CASSPPSNAGDGGYTF.

The rearrangement uses TRBV9 and TRBJ1-3, with 8 bases identical to TRBD1. CDR3 length: 17 residues. Germline-derived CDR1 and CDR2 are SGDLS and YYNGEE. The trim removed 0 bases at V and 0 bases at J, leaving 5 bases unmatched. CDR3 sequence (DNA): TGTGCCAGCAGCGTAGAGGGACAGGTTCCCTCTGGAAACACCATATATTTT. This translates into CASSVEGQVPSGNTIYF.

The chain carries TRBV19 and TRBJ1-3, with D hard to call. V gave up 7 bases and J gave up 2 bases, with 12 bases separating them. This CDR3 contains 14 residues. The V gene's germline CDR1 is LNHDA and CDR2 SQIVND (reference sequence). DNA for the CDR3: TGTGCCAGTAACCCCTCTTCGGCTGGAAACACCATATATTTT. Residues: CASNPSSAGNTIYF.

This sequence joins TRBV7-3 and TRBJ2-1, with 12 bases that match TRBD2. The V and J ends lost 2 bases and 8 bases, in that order; junction bases with no gene match: 7. The CDR3 consists of 16 residues. CDR1 and CDR2 (germline): SGHTA, FQGTGA. The CDR3 reads CASSLGASGGADEQFF. The CDR3 DNA follows: TGTGCCAGCAGCTTAGGAGCTAGCGGGGGGGCTGATGAGCAGTTCTTC.

The chain uses TRBV29-1 and TRBJ1-5, with TRBD1 matching 7 bases. The V gene end was trimmed by 4 bases and the J gene end by 6 bases; junction bases not matched to a gene: 6. Germline-derived CDR1 and CDR2 are SQVTM and ANQGSEA. The CDR3 totals 13 residues. CDR3 nucleotides: TGCAGCGTTGGTGAGGGGGCGATTCAGCCCCAGCATTTT. Translating it yields CSVGEGAIQPQHF.

The V gene is TRBV5-1, the J gene TRBJ2-1, with TRBD2 matching over 14 bases. Germline V gene lookup returns CDR1 SGHRS and CDR2 YFSETQ. The V segment lost 4 bases and the J segment 3 bases; nucleotides outside the gene matches: 6. This CDR3 region has 17 residues. In DNA form, the CDR3 reads TGCGCCAGCAGCACAGCGGGACTAGCGGGAGTCTACAATGAGCAGTTCTTC. This encodes CASSTAGLAGVYNEQFF.

The rearrangement uses TRBV5-4 and TRBJ2-3; D unclear. Trimming took off 0 bases at V and 5 bases at J, with 10 bases between the two ends. Germline assignment: CDR1 SGHNT and CDR2 YYREEE (reference sequence). The CDR3 extends over 14 amino acids. CDR3 nucleotides: TGTGCCAGCAGCTTGGGTTTTGGAGTAGATACGCAGTATTTT. This translates into CASSLGFGVDTQYF.

The V and J genes are TRBV15 and TRBJ1-4; no definite D call. The V end lost 3 bases, the J end lost 5 bases, and 10 bases lay between the germline ends. The germline V gene has CDR1 LNHNV and CDR2 YYDKDF (reference sequence). CDR3 length: 14 residues. The CDR3 sequence: CATSRVQLNEKLFF. DNA for the CDR3: TGTGCCACCAGCAGGGTACAGTTAAATGAAAAACTGTTTTTT.

This clone has more than one count but fewer than ten. The chain combines TRBV5-4 with TRBJ1-2, with 8 bases matching TRBD1. J lost 3 bases, V lost 2 bases, and 6 bases had no gene match. Germline CDR1 SGHNT, CDR2 YYREEE (reference sequence). The CDR3 is made up of 15 amino acids. CDR3 region: CASSLGGQGHYGYTF. The DNA for the CDR3 is TGTGCCAGCAGCTTAGGCGGACAGGGCCACTATGGCTACACCTTC.

The V and J genes are TRBV5-4 and TRBJ2-7, with 11 bases identical to TRBD2. CDR1 and CDR2 from the germline V gene are SGHNT and YYREEE (reference sequence). The length of the CDR3 is 15 residues. The junction had 1 base not matched to a gene; V was cut back by 2 bases and J by 0 bases. The CDR3 nucleotides read TGTGCCAGCAGCTTACTAGCGGGGGCCTCCTACGAGCAGTACTTC. Translating it yields CASSLLAGASYEQYF.

The chain carries TRBV9 and TRBJ2-1; TRBD1 agrees at 9 bases. V shed 4 bases and J 3 bases; nucleotides not matched to a gene: 11. Germline values: CDR1 SGDLS, CDR2 YYNGEE. CDR3 length: 17 amino acids. CDR3 nucleotides: TGTGCCAGCAGCCCGCAACAGGGGGCGAAGTACTACAATGAGCAGTTCTTC. Its protein is CASSPQQGAKYYNEQFF.

The rearrangement uses TRBV9 and TRBJ2-2, with 10 nucleotides matching TRBD2. The ends lost 2 bases at V and 6 bases at J; junction bases unmatched: 7. The CDR3 spans 16 residues. Germline V lookup: CDR1 SGDLS, CDR2 YYNGEE. The CDR3 region has the DNA TGTGCCAGCAGCGTTCGAAGCGGGGGGGCCTCCGGGGAGCTGTTTTTT. Its protein product is CASSVRSGGASGELFF.

V and J are TRBV7-2 and TRBJ2-1; TRBD2 is a possible D gene (6 bases). V was pared by 4 bases and J by 2 bases, with 9 bases between. CDR3 length: 14 amino acids. Germline CDR1 and CDR2: SGHTA and FQGNSA. CDR3 protein: CASSYGGTYNEQFF. DNA for the CDR3: TGTGCCAGCAGCTACGGGGGAACCTACAATGAGCAGTTCTTC.

The J gene is TRBJ2-1, the V gene TRBV7-6; D uncertain. This CDR3 is 12 amino acids long. CDR1 and CDR2 (germline): SGHVS, FNYEAQ. Trimming shortened V by 2 bases and J by 5 bases, and 4 bases separated the two germline ends. CDR3 DNA sequence: TGTGCCAGCAGCTTAACAGACAATGAGCAGTTCTTC. This sequence encodes CASSLTDNEQFF.

V is TRBV6-1 and J is TRBJ1-1; the D gene is possibly TRBD1 (6 bases). Trimming shortened V by 2 bases and J by 11 bases, and 12 bases separated the two germline ends. Per germline, CDR1 MNHNS and CDR2 SASEGT. This CDR3 is 12 amino acids long. DNA for the CDR3: TGTGCCAGCAGTGAATTCGGGGGGCGGGCTTTCTTT. It translates to CASSEFGGRAFF.

The rearrangement joins TRBV6-4 to TRBJ2-2; possible D gene TRBD1, 5 bases. CDR3 length: 14 amino acids. CDR1 MRHNA and CDR2 SNTAGT come from the germline V gene. Trimming pared 3 bases from V and 6 bases from J, leaving 11 bases between. Here the CDR3 DNA reads TGTGCCAGCAGTGATCGGCAGGGATCCGGGGAGCTGTTTTTT. Its translation is CASSDRQGSGELFF.

CDR3 amino acids: CASTRGRSQETQYF. The CDR3 DNA sequence: TGTGCCAGCACACGGGGGAGGTCTCAAGAGACCCAGTACTTC. The chain links TRBV11-1 to TRBJ2-5; D perhaps matches TRBD2 (6 bases). The CDR3 runs to 14 residues. Germline CDR1 SGHAT, CDR2 FQDESV (reference sequence). V was clipped by 7 bases and J by 2 bases, with 14 bases between them. The variable domain in full, with the rest retrieved from reference TRBV11-1 and TRBJ2-5, is EAEVAQSPRYKITEKSQAVAFWCDPISGHATLYWYRQILGQGPELLVQFQDESVVDDSQLPKDRFSAERLKGVDSTLKIQPAELGDSAMYLCASTRGRSQETQYFGPGTRLLVL.

This sequence joins TRBV3-1 (or the pseudogene TRBV3-2) and TRBJ1-1, with D uncertain. This CDR3 has 14 residues. Trimming removed 9 bases from V and 2 bases from J, with 16 bases in between. CDR1 is LGHDT, CDR2 YNNKEL, per germline (reference sequence). The CDR3 region has the DNA TGTGCCAGTAAGCTGGGGAGGGCTAACACTGAAGCTTTCTTT. It encodes CASKLGRANTEAFF.

The chain joins TRBV2 to TRBJ1-5; D uncertain. V dropped 2 bases and J dropped 0 bases, with 8 bases sitting between them. The CDR3 sequence is 15 residues long. Germline CDR1 and CDR2: SNHLY and FYNNEI. The CDR3 here is CASSERPYSNQPQHF. CDR3 coding DNA: TGTGCCAGCAGTGAACGTCCTTATAGCAATCAGCCCCAGCATTTT.

The genes are TRBV19 and TRBJ2-1; TRBD1 aligns across 7 bases. CDR1 is LNHDA and CDR2 is SQIVND in the germline V gene (reference sequence). The CDR3 sequence is 16 residues long. Germline trimming cut 3 bases from V and 9 bases from J; bases unmatched to any gene: 14. The CDR3 region has the DNA TGTGCCAGTAGTATCCCCACCACTTCGACAGGGTCTGAGCAGTTCTTC. Protein: CASSIPTTSTGSEQFF.

The chain is built from TRBV5-6 and TRBJ2-7; 7 bases are a match to TRBD1. In germline, CDR1 is SGHDT, CDR2 YYEEEE. CDR3 length: 14 amino acids. Losses at the gene ends were 6 bases for V and 3 bases for J; bases not matched to a gene: 9. CDR3 nucleotide sequence: TGTGCCAGCAACGAAGGGACAGCCATCTACGAGCAGTACTTC. This translates into CASNEGTAIYEQYF.

The J gene is TRBJ1-6, the V gene TRBV3-1 (or the pseudogene TRBV3-2); 8 bases line up with TRBD1. Germline V gene sequence: CDR1 LGHDT, CDR2 YNNKEL (reference sequence). This CDR3 region has 14 residues. Unmatched junction bases numbered 3, after V lost 4 bases and J lost 7 bases. DNA for the CDR3: TGTGCCAGCAGCCCCGGACAGGGAAATTCACCCCTCCACTTT. The encoded protein is CASSPGQGNSPLHF.

V is TRBV4-1 and J is TRBJ2-5; D perhaps matches TRBD1 (7 bases). Per the germline V gene, CDR1 is MGHRA and CDR2 is YSYEKL. The CDR3 extends over 16 amino acids. Between the trimmed V and J ends, which lost 0 bases and 4 bases, there was a span of 15 bases. CDR3 nucleotides: TGCGCCAGCAGCCAAGAGGGGCAGGGGGGCCGAGAGACCCAGTACTTC. Translation gives CASSQEGQGGRETQYF.

The gene calls are TRBV3-1 (or the pseudogene TRBV3-2) and TRBJ1-6, with D possibly matching TRBD1 (6 bases). CDR1 and CDR2 from the germline V gene are LGHDT and YNNKEL (reference sequence). The CDR3 runs 14 residues. Trimming took 4 bases from V and 13 from J, leaving 17 bases between them. The CDR3 region has the DNA TGTGCCAGCAGCCCCGGACAGTCCCCTTTTCCCCTCCACTTT. Amino acids: CASSPGQSPFPLHF.

Note on this clone: At one end, the junction sequence differs from germline, possibly due to a read error. The chain is built from TRBV28 and TRBJ1-5; D is uncertain. This CDR3 region has 12 residues. Per the germline V gene, CDR1 is MDHEN and CDR2 is SYDVKM. CDR3 protein: CAGSRSSQPQHF. The CDR3 nucleotides are TGCGCGGGGAGCAGGTCGTCGCAGCCCCAGCATTTT. Full variable domain (rest looked up from reference TRBV28 and TRBJ1-5): DVKVTQSSRYLVKRTGEKVFLECVQDMDHENMFWYRQDPGLGLRLIYFSYDVKMKEKGDIPEGYSVSREKKERFSLILESASTNQTSMYLCAGSRSSQPQHFGDGTRLSIL.

The chain has TRBV7-6 and TRBJ2-7; a weak D match, TRBD2 (6 bases). V lost 0 bases and J 2 bases, leaving 8 bases between the germline ends. Germline V gene data show CDR1 as SGHVS and CDR2 as FNYEAQ. This CDR3 spans 14 amino acids. Here the CDR3 DNA reads TGTGCCAGCAGCTTAGCGCCGGGGGCCTACGAGCAGTACTTC. Translation gives CASSLAPGAYEQYF.

The sample holds a few counts of this clone. The V call is TRBV13, the J call TRBJ1-2, with TRBD1 matching over 8 bases. Looked up from germline, CDR1 is PRHDT and CDR2 is FYEKMQ (reference sequence). There are 14 residues in the CDR3. V lost 2 bases, J lost 7 bases, and 6 bases stayed unmatched. The CDR3 sequence is CASSLQDRVSGYTF. The CDR3 DNA sequence: TGTGCCAGCAGCTTACAGGACAGGGTTAGTGGCTACACCTTC.